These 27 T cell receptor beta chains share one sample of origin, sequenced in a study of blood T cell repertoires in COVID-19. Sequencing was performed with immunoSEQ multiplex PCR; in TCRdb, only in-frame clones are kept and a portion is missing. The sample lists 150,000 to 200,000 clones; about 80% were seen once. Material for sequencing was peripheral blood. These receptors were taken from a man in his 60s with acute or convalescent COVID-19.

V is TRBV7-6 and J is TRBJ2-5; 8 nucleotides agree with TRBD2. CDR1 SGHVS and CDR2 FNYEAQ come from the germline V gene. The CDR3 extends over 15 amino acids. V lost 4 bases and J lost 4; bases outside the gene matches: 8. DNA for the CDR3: TGTGCCAGCAGCTCCCGGACTAGCAGAAGAGAGACCCAGTACTTC. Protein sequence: CASSSRTSRRETQYF. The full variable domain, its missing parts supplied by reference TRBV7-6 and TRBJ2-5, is GAGVSQSPRYKVTKRGQDVALRCDPISGHVSLYWYRQALGQGPEFLTYFNYEAQQDKSGLPNDRFSAERPEGSISTLTIQRTEQRDSAMYRCASSSRTSRRETQYFGPGTRLLVL.

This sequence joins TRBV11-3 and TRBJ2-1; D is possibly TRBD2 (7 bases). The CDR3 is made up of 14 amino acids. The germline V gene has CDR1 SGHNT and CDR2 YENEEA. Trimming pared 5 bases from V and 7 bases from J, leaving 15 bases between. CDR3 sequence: CASSPRTRGNEQFF. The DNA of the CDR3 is TGTGCCAGCAGCCCACGGACTAGGGGGAATGAGCAGTTCTTC.

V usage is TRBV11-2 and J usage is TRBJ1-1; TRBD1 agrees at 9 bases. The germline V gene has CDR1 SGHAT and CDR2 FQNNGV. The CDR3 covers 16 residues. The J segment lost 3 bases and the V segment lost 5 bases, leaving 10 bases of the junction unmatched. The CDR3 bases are TGTGCCAGCAGCCCCAGCTACAGGGGGCATGACACTGAAGCTTTCTTT. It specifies CASSPSYRGHDTEAFF.

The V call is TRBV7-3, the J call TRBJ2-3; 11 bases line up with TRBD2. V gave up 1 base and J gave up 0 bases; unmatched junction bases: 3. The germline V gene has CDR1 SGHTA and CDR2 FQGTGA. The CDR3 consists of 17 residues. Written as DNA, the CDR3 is TGTGCCAGCAGCTTAATGGGACTAGCGGTTAGCACAGATACGCAGTATTTT. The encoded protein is CASSLMGLAVSTDTQYF.

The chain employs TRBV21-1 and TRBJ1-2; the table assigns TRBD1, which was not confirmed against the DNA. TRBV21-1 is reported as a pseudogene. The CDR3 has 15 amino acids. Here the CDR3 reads CASSKGVRQAYGYTF. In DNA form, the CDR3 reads TGTGCCAGCAGCAAAGGGGTCCGACAGGCCTATGGCTACACCTTC.

The CDR3 region has the DNA TGTGCCAGCGAAAAAACAGGGAGCTCCTTACTGGCTTTCTTT. Residues: CASEKTGSSLLAFF. The gene calls are TRBV6-5 and TRBJ1-1; TRBD1 might be the D (6 bases). This CDR3 has 14 amino acids. CDR1 and CDR2 (germline): MNHEY, SVGAGI. Trimming pared 8 bases from V and 11 bases from J, leaving 24 bases between.

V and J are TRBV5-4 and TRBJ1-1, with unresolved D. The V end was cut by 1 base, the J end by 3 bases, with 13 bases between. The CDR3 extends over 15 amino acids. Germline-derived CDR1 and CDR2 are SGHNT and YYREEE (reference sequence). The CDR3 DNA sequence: TGTGCCAGCAGCTTGTCGGCGCAGGTGGACACTGAAGCTTTCTTT. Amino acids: CASSLSAQVDTEAFF.

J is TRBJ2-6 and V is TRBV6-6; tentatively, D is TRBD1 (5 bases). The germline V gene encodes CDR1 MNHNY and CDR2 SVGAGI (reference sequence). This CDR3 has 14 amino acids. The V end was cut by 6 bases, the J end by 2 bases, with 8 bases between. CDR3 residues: CASRSTAGANVLTF. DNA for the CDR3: TGTGCCAGCAGGTCGACAGCTGGGGCCAACGTCCTGACTTTC.

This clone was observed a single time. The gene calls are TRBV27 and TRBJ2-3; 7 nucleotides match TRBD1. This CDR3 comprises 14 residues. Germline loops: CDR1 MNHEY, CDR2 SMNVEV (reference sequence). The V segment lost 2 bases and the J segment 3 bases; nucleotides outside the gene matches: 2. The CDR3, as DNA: TGTGCCAGCAGTTTAGAGGGGGCAACAGATACGCAGTATTTT. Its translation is CASSLEGATDTQYF.

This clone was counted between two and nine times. The CDR3 region is CASSLAASYGYTF. The DNA for the CDR3 is TGTGCCAGCAGCTTGGCCGCCAGCTATGGCTACACCTTC. This chain joins TRBV7-9 and TRBJ1-2; D is unclear. V lost 3 bases, J lost 4 bases, and 9 bases lay in between. This CDR3 spans 13 amino acids. CDR1 SEHNR and CDR2 FQNEAQ come from the germline V gene (reference sequence).

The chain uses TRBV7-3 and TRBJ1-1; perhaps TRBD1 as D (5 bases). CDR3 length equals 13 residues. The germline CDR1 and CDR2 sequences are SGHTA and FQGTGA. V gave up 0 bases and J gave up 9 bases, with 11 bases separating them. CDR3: CASSLTTTGKAFF. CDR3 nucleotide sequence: TGTGCCAGCAGCTTAACTACAACAGGTAAAGCTTTCTTT.

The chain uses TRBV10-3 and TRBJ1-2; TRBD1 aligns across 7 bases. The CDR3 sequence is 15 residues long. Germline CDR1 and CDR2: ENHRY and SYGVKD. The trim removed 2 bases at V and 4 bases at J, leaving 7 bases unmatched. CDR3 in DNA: TGTGCCATCAGTGAGAGTCCAGGGGGGATCTATGGCTACACCTTC. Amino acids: CAISESPGGIYGYTF.

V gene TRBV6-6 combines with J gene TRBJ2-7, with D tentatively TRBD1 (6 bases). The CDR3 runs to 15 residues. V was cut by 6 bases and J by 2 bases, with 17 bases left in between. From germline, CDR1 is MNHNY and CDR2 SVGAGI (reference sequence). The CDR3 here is CASRDLQGPTYEQYF. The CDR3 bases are TGTGCCAGCAGAGACCTACAGGGTCCCACCTACGAGCAGTACTTC.

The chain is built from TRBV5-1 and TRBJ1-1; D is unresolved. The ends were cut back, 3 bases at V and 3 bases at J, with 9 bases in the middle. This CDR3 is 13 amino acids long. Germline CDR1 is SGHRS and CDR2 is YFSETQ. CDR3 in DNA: TGCGCCAGCAGCTCGAATACTTACACTGAAGCTTTCTTT. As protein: CASSSNTYTEAFF.

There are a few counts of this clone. The CDR3 spells CASSPKGANYGYTF. The CDR3 DNA sequence: TGTGCCAGCAGTCCTAAAGGAGCAAACTATGGCTACACCTTC. The genes are TRBV27 and TRBJ1-2; the D is unclear. This CDR3 has 14 residues. The V gene lost 5 bases and the J gene lost 2 bases, with 12 bases spanning the gap. Germline V lookup: CDR1 MNHEY, CDR2 SMNVEV (reference sequence).

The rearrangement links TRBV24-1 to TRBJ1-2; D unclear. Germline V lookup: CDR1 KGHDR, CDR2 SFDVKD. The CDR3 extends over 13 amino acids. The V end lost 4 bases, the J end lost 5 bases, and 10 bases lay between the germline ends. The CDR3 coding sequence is TGTGCCACCAGTGAAGGCAGGCTTTATGGCTACACCTTC. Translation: CATSEGRLYGYTF.

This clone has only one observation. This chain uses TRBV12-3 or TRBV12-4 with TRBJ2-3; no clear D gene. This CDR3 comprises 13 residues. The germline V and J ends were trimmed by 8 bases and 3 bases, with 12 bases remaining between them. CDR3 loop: CASGDKNTDTQYF. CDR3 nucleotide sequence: TGTGCCAGCGGAGATAAAAATACAGATACGCAGTATTTT.

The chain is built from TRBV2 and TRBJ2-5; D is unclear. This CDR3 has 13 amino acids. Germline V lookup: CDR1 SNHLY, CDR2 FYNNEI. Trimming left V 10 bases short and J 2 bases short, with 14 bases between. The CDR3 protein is CATQQVIQETQYF. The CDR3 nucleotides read TGTGCCACCCAGCAGGTTATACAAGAGACCCAGTACTTC.

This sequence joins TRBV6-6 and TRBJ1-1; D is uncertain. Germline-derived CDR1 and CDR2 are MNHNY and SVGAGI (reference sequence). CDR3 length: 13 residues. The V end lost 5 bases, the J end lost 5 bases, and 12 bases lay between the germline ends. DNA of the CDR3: TGTGCCAGCAGTCGAGGGAGAGAAACTGAAGCTTTCTTT. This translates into CASSRGRETEAFF.

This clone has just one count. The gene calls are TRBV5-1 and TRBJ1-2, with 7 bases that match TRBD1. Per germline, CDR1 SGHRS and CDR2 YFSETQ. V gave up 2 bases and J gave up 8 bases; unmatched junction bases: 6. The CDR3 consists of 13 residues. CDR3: CASSLEGAGGYTF. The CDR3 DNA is TGCGCCAGCAGCTTAGAGGGGGCGGGAGGCTACACCTTC. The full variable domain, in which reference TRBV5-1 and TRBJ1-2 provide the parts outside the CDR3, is KAGVTQTPRYLIKTRGQQVTLSCSPISGHRSVSWYQQTPGQGLQFLFEYFSETQRNKGNFPGRFSGRQFSNSRSEMNVSTLELGDSALYLCASSLEGAGGYTFGSGTRLTVV.

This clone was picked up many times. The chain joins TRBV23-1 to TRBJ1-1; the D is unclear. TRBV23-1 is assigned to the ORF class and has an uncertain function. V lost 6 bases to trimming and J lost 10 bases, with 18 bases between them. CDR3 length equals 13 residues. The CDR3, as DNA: TGCGCCAGCAGCCCATTGTTGAGGACTAGAGCTTTCTTT. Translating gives CASSPLLRTRAFF.

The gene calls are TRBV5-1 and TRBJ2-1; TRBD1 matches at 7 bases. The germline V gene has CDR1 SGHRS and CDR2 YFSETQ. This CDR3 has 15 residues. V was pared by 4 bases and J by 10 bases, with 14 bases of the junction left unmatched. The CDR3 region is CASSLQSEGALEQFF. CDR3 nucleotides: TGCGCCAGCAGCCTTCAAAGTGAGGGGGCATTGGAGCAGTTCTTC.

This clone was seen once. CDR3 sequence: CASSLLPAGGRGDTQYF. For the CDR3, the DNA is TGTGCCAGCAGCTTACTTCCAGCGGGGGGGCGTGGAGATACGCAGTATTTT. The chain joins TRBV7-8 to TRBJ2-3, with 10 bases matching TRBD2. After removal of 2 bases from V and 5 bases from J, the junction contained 10 bases not matched to a gene. The germline CDR1 and CDR2 sequences are SGHVS and FQNEAQ. The CDR3 has 17 residues.

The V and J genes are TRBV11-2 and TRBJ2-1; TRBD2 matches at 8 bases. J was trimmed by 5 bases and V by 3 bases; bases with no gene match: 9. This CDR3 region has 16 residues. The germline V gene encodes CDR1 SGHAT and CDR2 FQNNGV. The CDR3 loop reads CASSLIFGGGDNEQFF. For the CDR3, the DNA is TGTGCCAGCAGCTTGATTTTCGGGGGGGGCGACAATGAGCAGTTCTTC. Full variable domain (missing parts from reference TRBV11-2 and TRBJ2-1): EAGVAQSPRYKIIEKRQSVAFWCNPISGHATLYWYQQILGQGPKLLIQFQNNGVVDDSQLPKDRFSAERLKGVDSTLKIQPAKLEDSAVYLCASSLIFGGGDNEQFFGPGTRLTVL.

CDR3 residues: CASSRGPRDHEQFF. The CDR3 DNA reads as TGTGCCAGCAGCCGCGGGCCGCGGGACCATGAGCAGTTCTTC. The V gene is TRBV11-3, the J gene TRBJ2-1, with D possibly TRBD2 on 6 matching bases. The CDR3 loop spans 14 amino acids. Trimming shortened V by 5 bases and J by 8 bases, and 16 bases separated the two germline ends. The germline CDR1 and CDR2 sequences are SGHNT and YENEEA.

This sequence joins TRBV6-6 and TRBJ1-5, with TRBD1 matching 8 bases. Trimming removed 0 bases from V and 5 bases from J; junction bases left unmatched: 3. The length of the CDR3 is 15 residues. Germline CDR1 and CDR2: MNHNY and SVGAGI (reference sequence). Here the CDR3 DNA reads TGTGCCAGCAGTTACTCGATGACAGGGGATCAGCCCCAGCATTTT. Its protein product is CASSYSMTGDQPQHF.

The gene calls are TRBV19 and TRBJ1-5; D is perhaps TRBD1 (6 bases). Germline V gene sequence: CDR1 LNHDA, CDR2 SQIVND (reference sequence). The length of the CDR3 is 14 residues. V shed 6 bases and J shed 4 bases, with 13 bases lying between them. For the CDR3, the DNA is TGTGCCAGTAGCTCAATGGACAGTAATCAGCCCCAGCATTTT. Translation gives CASSSMDSNQPQHF.